This passage covers 27 T cell receptor beta chains from one sample sequenced in a study of T cell repertoires in cytomegalovirus infection (dated by TCRdb to the late 2010s). Data came from an Illumina HiSeq 1500. The public reads were quality trimmed at Q25 with fastp and then assembled into clones with MiXCR by TCRdb, keeping productive beta chains. Records with the same CDR3 protein are collapsed into one entry carrying the most frequent genes and DNA. Recorded for this sample are about 490,000 distinct CDR3 sequences; around 27% of them occurred a single time. The ten top clones hold about 12% of the sample. What was sequenced was PBMCs. Receptor source: a human donor in good health (CMV status not recorded). Some clones in this sample may be carry-over from other donors' samples.

This clonotype was counted many times. The gene calls are TRBV7-8 and TRBJ2-3, with D perhaps matching TRBD1 (6 bases). Germline CDR1 reads SGHVS; CDR2 reads FQNEAQ. The CDR3 consists of 13 residues. V was trimmed by 5 bases and J by 6 bases, leaving 12 bases between them. The CDR3 bases are TGTGCCAGCAGCCCCCAGGGGCGGGATACGCAGTATTTT. Translated, it gives CASSPQGRDTQYF. Supplemented by reference TRBV7-8 and TRBJ2-3, the full variable domain reads GAGVSQSPRYKVAKRGQDVALRCDPISGHVSLFWYQQALGQGPEFLTYFQNEAQLDKSGLPSDRFFAERPEGSVSTLKIQRTQQEDSAVYLCASSPQGRDTQYFGPGTRLTVL.

This clonotype was recorded at least ten times. This chain joins TRBV7-2 and TRBJ2-5, with 8 bases lining up with TRBD1. Germline V gene lookup returns CDR1 SGHTA and CDR2 FQGNSA. V lost 5 bases, J lost 4 bases, and 9 bases stayed unmatched. The CDR3 has 15 amino acids. The CDR3 region is CASSPRTGPGETQYF. Written as DNA, the CDR3 is TGTGCCAGCAGCCCGCGGACAGGGCCGGGAGAGACCCAGTACTTC.

This clonotype was observed a handful of times. The V gene is TRBV11-2, the J gene TRBJ2-6; the D gene is possibly TRBD2 (5 bases). Germline loops: CDR1 SGHAT, CDR2 FQNNGV. The CDR3 has 20 residues. V gave up 1 base and J gave up 0 bases, with 19 bases separating them. This CDR3 is CASSLVIGERATSGANVLTF. CDR3 nucleotides: TGTGCCAGCAGCTTAGTGATTGGGGAGAGAGCAACCTCTGGGGCCAACGTCCTGACTTTC.

The chain has TRBV19 and TRBJ1-5; 10 positions match TRBD1. Germline V gene data show CDR1 as LNHDA and CDR2 as SQIVND (reference sequence). V trimming: 6 bases; J trimming: 5 bases; junction bases outside the gene matches: 4. This CDR3 has 14 amino acids. The DNA for the CDR3 is TGTGCCAGTAGAGGGACAGGGGTGTATCAGCCCCAGCATTTT. Its protein is CASRGTGVYQPQHF.

The chain recombines TRBV10-2 with TRBJ1-5, with a possible D match to TRBD1 (5 bases). This CDR3 contains 14 residues. Trimming cost V 3 bases and J 5 bases, with 11 bases left between them. The germline V gene encodes CDR1 WSHSY and CDR2 SAAADI. This CDR3 reads CASSERGRDQPQHF. CDR3 DNA sequence: TGCGCCAGCAGTGAACGGGGGAGGGATCAGCCCCAGCATTTT.

The J gene is TRBJ2-7, the V gene TRBV7-2; a weak D match, TRBD1 (6 bases). V was clipped by 5 bases and J by 1 base, with 12 bases between them. The CDR3 has 14 residues. Germline lookup yields CDR1 SGHTA and CDR2 FQGNSA. The CDR3 DNA follows: TGTGCCAGCAGCCAAAACAGGGTTTCCTACGAGCAGTACTTC. Amino acid sequence: CASSQNRVSYEQYF. The whole variable domain, remainder taken from reference TRBV7-2 and TRBJ2-7, is GAGVSQSPSNKVTEKGKDVELRCDPISGHTALYWYRQSLGQGLEFLIYFQGNSAPDKSGLPSDRFSAERTGGSVSTLTIQRTQQEDSAVYLCASSQNRVSYEQYFGPGTRLTVT.

This clonotype was detected a few times. This chain connects TRBV6-2 or TRBV6-3 to TRBJ2-6, with D maybe TRBD1 (6 bases). The CDR3 covers 16 residues. V was cut by 4 bases and J by 1 base, with 11 bases left in between. Germline values: CDR1 MNHEY, CDR2 SVGEGT. The CDR3 coding sequence is TGTGCCAGCAGTTTAGGGACACCATCTGGGGCCAACGTCCTGACTTTC. Residues: CASSLGTPSGANVLTF.

In its sample, this clonotype was seen a few times. The J gene is TRBJ2-2, the V gene TRBV19; 8 bases are shared with TRBD1. CDR1 is LNHDA and CDR2 is SQIVND in the germline V gene (reference sequence). V was pared by 4 bases and J by 4 bases, with 5 bases of the junction left unmatched. CDR3 length: 15 residues. The chain's CDR3 is CASSRTGLGTGELFF. CDR3 DNA: TGTGCCAGTAGTAGGACAGGGTTGGGCACCGGGGAGCTGTTTTTT.

V usage is TRBV18 and J usage is TRBJ1-5; D ambiguous. There are 16 residues in the CDR3. V was trimmed by 2 bases and J by 0 bases, leaving 11 bases between them. Germline loops: CDR1 KGHSH, CDR2 LQKENI. CDR3: CASSPNNKGSNQPQHF. Here the CDR3 DNA reads TGTGCCAGCTCACCAAACAATAAAGGTAGCAATCAGCCCCAGCATTTT.

The V call is TRBV27, the J call TRBJ2-1; TRBD2 aligns across 10 bases. Per the germline V gene, CDR1 is MNHEY and CDR2 is SMNVEV (reference sequence). The CDR3 length is 17 residues. The V segment lost 3 bases and the J segment 4 bases; nucleotides outside the gene matches: 9. For the CDR3, the DNA is TGTGCCAGCAGTTTTAGGCGTGCTAGCGGGAGATACAATGAGCAGTTCTTC. Its translation: CASSFRRASGRYNEQFF.

The table lists this clonotype with a count of one. The DNA of the CDR3 is TGTGCCAGTAGTATCCCCACAGGGTCCAGCAATCAGCCCCAGCATTTT. As protein: CASSIPTGSSNQPQHF. The genes are TRBV19 and TRBJ1-5, with a possible D match to TRBD1 (6 bases). This CDR3 region has 16 residues. Trimming shortened V by 3 bases and J by 1 base, and 13 bases separated the two germline ends. Germline V gives CDR1 LNHDA, CDR2 SQIVND (reference sequence).

This clonotype was detected only a few times. The rearrangement uses TRBV7-6 and TRBJ2-4, with 7 bases that match TRBD1. The junction had 16 bases not matched to a gene; V was cut back by 6 bases and J by 8 bases. CDR3 size: 16 residues. Germline CDR1 is SGHVS and CDR2 is FNYEAQ. Here the CDR3 reads CASSEGLSGGSDIQYF. The DNA of the CDR3 is TGTGCCAGCAGTGAGGGCCTTTCAGGGGGAAGTGACATTCAGTACTTC.

Many counts were recorded for this clonotype. This sequence joins TRBV7-2 and TRBJ2-1, with D perhaps matching TRBD1 or TRBD2 (5 bases each). The ends were cut back, 5 bases at V and 5 bases at J, with 16 bases in the middle. The CDR3 sequence is 15 residues long. Germline V CDR1 and CDR2: SGHTA, FQGNSA. The CDR3, as DNA: TGTGCCAGCAGCCCTCGACAGACTACCCACAATGAGCAGTTCTTC. Encoded protein: CASSPRQTTHNEQFF.

This clonotype showed up many times. The rearrangement links TRBV6-1 to TRBJ2-3; TRBD2 aligns across 7 bases. CDR1 MNHNS and CDR2 SASEGT come from the germline V gene. This CDR3 is 15 amino acids long. The V gene end was trimmed by 4 bases and the J gene end by 3 bases; junction bases not matched to a gene: 7. CDR3 amino acids: CASSGWGGRTDTQYF. The CDR3 DNA is TGTGCCAGCAGTGGATGGGGCGGGAGAACAGATACGCAGTATTTT.

This clonotype was observed a few times. The chain has TRBV12-3 or TRBV12-4 and TRBJ2-7, with D maybe TRBD1 (5 bases). This CDR3 comprises 11 residues. Trimming took off 6 bases at V and 6 bases at J, with 9 bases between the two ends. DNA of the CDR3: TGTGCCAGCAGCCTCAGGGTCGAGCAGTACGTC. This encodes CASSLRVEQYV.

At least ten counts were recorded for this clonotype. This rearrangement joins TRBV6-1 to TRBJ2-7; 8 bases align to TRBD1. This CDR3 comprises 16 residues. The germline V gene encodes CDR1 MNHNS and CDR2 SASEGT. With V trimmed by 2 bases and J by 5 bases, 11 bases remained unmatched. CDR3 DNA: TGTGCCAGCAGTGAATTTTCCCTGGACAGGGACCACGAGCAGTACGTC. Translated, it gives CASSEFSLDRDHEQYV.

This clonotype was seen more than once but under ten times. J is TRBJ1-5 and V is TRBV29-1; weak D call: TRBD1 (6 bases). This CDR3 has 14 residues. Germline CDR1 SQVTM, CDR2 ANQGSEA. Trimming removed 5 bases from V and 0 bases from J, with 11 bases in between. The CDR3 reads CSVTDRDSNQPQHF. Here the CDR3 DNA reads TGCAGCGTTACGGACAGAGATAGCAATCAGCCCCAGCATTTT.

This clonotype was found a few times. The V call is TRBV6-6, the J call TRBJ1-5; a possible D gene is TRBD1 (6 bases). CDR3 length: 17 residues. CDR1 is MNHNY and CDR2 is SVGAGI in the germline V gene (reference sequence). Trimming removed 6 bases at V and 0 bases at J, with 18 bases between. The CDR3 here is CASRSRGVGYSNQPQHF. The CDR3 nucleotides read TGTGCCAGCAGGTCGAGGGGGGTTGGCTATAGCAATCAGCCCCAGCATTTT.

At least ten counts were recorded for this clonotype. This chain links TRBV7-3 with TRBJ1-1, with TRBD1 as a possible D gene (5 bases). The CDR3 is 15 residues long. CDR1 and CDR2 (germline): SGHTA, FQGTGA. The V and J ends lost 5 bases and 1 base respectively, with 14 bases between them. CDR3 sequence reads: CASSLDGHPNTEAFF. In nucleotides, the CDR3 is TGTGCCAGCAGCCTCGACGGACATCCGAACACTGAAGCTTTCTTT.

Regarding this clonotype: A junction end diverges from the germline sequence, so it may reflect a read error. The chain carries TRBV7-6 and TRBJ1-3; TRBD1 might be the D (6 bases). The germline V gene encodes CDR1 SGHVS and CDR2 FNYEAQ. The CDR3 has 17 residues. The CDR3 loop reads CVSSSSGASSSGNTIYF. The CDR3 bases are TGTGTCAGCAGCTCCTCAGGGGCCAGTAGCTCTGGAAACACCATATATTTT.

Only a few counts were recorded for this clonotype. This chain joins TRBV5-1 and TRBJ2-7; D gene uncertain. CDR1 is SGHRS, CDR2 YFSETQ, per germline. Trimming stripped 4 bases from V and 4 bases from J, with 6 bases between. The CDR3 covers 11 residues. CDR3: CASSIDYEQYF. CDR3 DNA sequence: TGCGCCAGCAGCATAGATTACGAGCAGTACTTC.

This clonotype was observed a handful of times. The rearrangement links TRBV6-2 or TRBV6-3 to TRBJ2-1, with D possibly being TRBD2 (6 bases). The CDR3 has 14 residues. V lost 2 bases, J lost 5 bases, and 10 bases lay in between. Looked up from germline, CDR1 is MNHEY and CDR2 is SVGEGT. Here the CDR3 DNA reads TGTGCCAGCAGTTACGGGCGGGACCACAATGAGCAGTTCTTC. It is translated as CASSYGRDHNEQFF.

This clonotype was seen at least ten times. CDR3 sequence: CASSLAQFSGANVLTF. The CDR3, as DNA: TGTGCCAGCAGCTTAGCACAGTTCTCTGGGGCCAACGTCCTGACTTTC. The chain has TRBV7-6 and TRBJ2-6; D ambiguous. The CDR3 has 16 amino acids. With 0 bases removed from V and 0 bases from J, the gap between germline ends came to 6 bases. Germline assignment: CDR1 SGHVS and CDR2 FNYEAQ.

This clonotype was counted a few times. The chain employs TRBV12-3 or TRBV12-4 and TRBJ1-3, with a tentative D call TRBD1 (6 bases). CDR3 length: 15 amino acids. With 5 bases removed from V and 2 bases from J, the gap between germline ends came to 13 bases. CDR3 amino acids: CASSLDRLAGNTIYF. CDR3 DNA: TGTGCCAGCAGTCTTGACAGGCTGGCTGGAAACACCATATATTTT.

Note on this clonotype: It is unclear where the CDR3 begins or ends on the DNA, so no DNA is shown, and the CDR3 is as TCRdb lists it. The rearrangement uses TRBV19 and TRBJ1-5; TRBD1, as called in the table, went unchecked against the DNA. 15 amino acids form the CDR3, both terminal residues included. The V gene's germline CDR1 is LNHDA and CDR2 SQIVND (reference sequence). The CDR3 loop is CASTSGGRSNQPQHF.

This clonotype came up a few times. The chain employs TRBV28 and TRBJ2-7; D is undetermined. V was trimmed by 6 bases and J by 0 bases, leaving 12 bases between them. Germline V gene data show CDR1 as MDHEN and CDR2 as SYDVKM. This CDR3 has 14 amino acids. The CDR3, as DNA: TGTGCCAGCAGCATTCAACGAGGCTCCTACGAGCAGTACTTC. This gives the protein CASSIQRGSYEQYF.

This clonotype has more than one count but fewer than ten. The CDR3 here is CASSEGSVNRQFF. The CDR3 DNA reads as TGTGCCAGCAGTGAAGGTTCTGTAAATCGACAGTTCTTC. The chain joins TRBV6-1 to TRBJ2-1; D unresolved. Trimming removed 1 base from V and 13 bases from J, with 14 bases in between. Germline loops: CDR1 MNHNS, CDR2 SASEGT. This CDR3 spans 13 amino acids.